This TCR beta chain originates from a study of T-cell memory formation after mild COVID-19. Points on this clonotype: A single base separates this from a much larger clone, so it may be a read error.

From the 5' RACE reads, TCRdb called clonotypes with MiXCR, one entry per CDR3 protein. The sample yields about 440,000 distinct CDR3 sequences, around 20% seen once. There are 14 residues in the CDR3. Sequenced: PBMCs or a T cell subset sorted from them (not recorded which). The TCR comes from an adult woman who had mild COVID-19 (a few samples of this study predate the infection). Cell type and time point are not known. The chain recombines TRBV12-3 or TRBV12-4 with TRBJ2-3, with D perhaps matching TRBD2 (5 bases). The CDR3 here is CASSFLASTDTRYF. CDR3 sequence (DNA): TGTGCCAGCAGTTTTCTCGCTAGCACAGATACGCGGTATTTT.